This T cell receptor beta chain was sequenced for a study of blood T cells in healthy people across ages. The length of the CDR3 is 15 residues. Per germline, CDR1 MNHEY and CDR2 SMNVEV (reference sequence). Unmatched junction bases numbered 15, after V lost 6 bases and J lost 8 bases. Primers used in a second PCR of roughly 7 to 11 cycles were a sample-barcoded 5' primer and a J-beta primer mix. From the 5' RACE reads, TCRdb called clonotypes with MiXCR, one entry per CDR3 protein. The sample consists of about 1,000,000 distinct CDR3 sequences, more than 35% of them appearing once. Total RNA, at least 5.5 micrograms per sample, came from PBMCs. This clonotype has a handful of counts.

The sequencing sample was made of blood. The receptor was derived from an older woman in good health. The chain is built from TRBV27 and TRBJ1-2; 7 bases match TRBD1. This CDR3 reads CASRNTGVPIYGYTF. DNA for the CDR3: TGTGCCAGCAGAAATACAGGGGTGCCGATATACGGCTACACCTTC.